This T cell receptor (beta chain) is from a study of blood T cell repertoires in COVID-19. Study context: Sites across the United States, Italy and Spain contributed samples from acute and convalescent COVID-19. T cells, B-cell-depleted T cells, or PBMCs provided the cDNA or gDNA that served as material.

The germline gives CDR1 MDHEN, CDR2 SYDVKM. This CDR3 has 14 residues. Trimming shortened V by 3 bases and J by 6 bases, and 11 bases separated the two germline ends. Original processing notes: Estimated nucleated cell counts came from reference gene primer amplification. Clones were sequenced by immunoSEQ multiplex PCR, and TCRdb holds only the in-frame ones, with some missing. That table furnishes V, J and clone size, whereas the DNA furnished D and trimming. Of 150,000 or so clones in the sample, 91% were seen once. The genes are TRBV28 and TRBJ2-2; D unclear. Sequencing was carried out using peripheral blood. The clonotype was recovered from a man over 45 with acute or convalescent COVID-19. DNA of the CDR3: TGTGCCAGCAGTTTCGGTAATAACGCCGGGGAGCTGTTTTTT. Translation gives CASSFGNNAGELFF.